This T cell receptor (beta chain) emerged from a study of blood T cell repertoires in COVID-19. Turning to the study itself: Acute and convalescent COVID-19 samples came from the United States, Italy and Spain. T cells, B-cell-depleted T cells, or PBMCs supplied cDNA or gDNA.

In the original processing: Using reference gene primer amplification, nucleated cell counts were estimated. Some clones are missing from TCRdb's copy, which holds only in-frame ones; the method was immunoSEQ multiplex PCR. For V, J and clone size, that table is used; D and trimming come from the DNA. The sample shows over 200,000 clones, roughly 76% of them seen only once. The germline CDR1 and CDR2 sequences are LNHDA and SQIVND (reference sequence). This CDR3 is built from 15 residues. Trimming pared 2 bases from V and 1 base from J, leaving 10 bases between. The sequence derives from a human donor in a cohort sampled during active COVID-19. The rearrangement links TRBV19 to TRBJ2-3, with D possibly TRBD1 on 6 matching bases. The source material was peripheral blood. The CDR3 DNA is TGTGCCAGTAGTATACAGGGGTTCGGCACAGATACGCAGTATTTT. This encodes CASSIQGFGTDTQYF.